A selection of T cell receptor beta chains follows, all from one sample in a study of CD8+ T cells in alopecia areata. The repertoire was sequenced with immunoSEQ multiplex PCR; TCRdb's copy has only in-frame clones and lacks some. The sample gives 150,000 or so clones, about 54% of which show up once; under 5.5% is in the top ten. Sequencing was carried out using CD4+ T cells sorted from blood. These receptors were obtained from a human donor in good health. Both conserved end residues are part of each CDR3. A D gene is named only where the DNA matches it firmly. The listing skips clone size in some rows; elsewhere it reads once, few, many or a size class.

CDR3nt	CDR3aa	abundance	len	d_gene	v_gene	j_gene
TGTGCCAGCAGCTTAGCGATGACAGGGAACCAGCCCCAGCATTTT	CASSLAMTGNQPQHF	.	15	TRBD1	TRBV7-8	TRBJ1-5
TGCAGCGCTCGCCGACTAGCGGGAGGGAGTAGCACCGGGGAGCTGTTTTTT	CSARRLAGGSSTGELFF	.	17	TRBD2	TRBV29-1	TRBJ2-2
TGTGCCAGCAGGGACCGACAGAGTTCTGGGGCCAACGTCCTGACTTTC	CASRDRQSSGANVLTF	few	16	.	TRBV27	TRBJ2-6
TGTGCCAGCAGCCGACCCCTGGACAGGCTCCACGAGCAGTACTTC	CASSRPLDRLHEQYF	.	15	TRBD1	TRBV5-4	TRBJ2-7
TGTGCCAGCGCGCGGGTAAGCTCCTACAATGAGCAGTTCTTC	CASARVSSYNEQFF	.	14	.	TRBV7-2	TRBJ2-1
TGCGCCAGCAGTCAATCGGTCTCCTCGGGTGATGAGCAGTTCTTC	CASSQSVSSGDEQFF	few	15	.	TRBV23-1	TRBJ2-1
TGTGCCAGCAGCTTAGGGTCCAAATCGGAGACCCAGTACTTC	CASSLGSKSETQYF	.	14	.	TRBV11-2	TRBJ2-5
TGTGCCAGCAGTTTTGACAGGGGGCCGAACGGGGAGCTGTTTTTT	CASSFDRGPNGELFF	once	15	TRBD1	TRBV27	TRBJ2-2
TGTGCCAGCAGCGCGTGGGGACTAGCGGGAGGTTTCACCGGGGAGCTGTTTTTT	CASSAWGLAGGFTGELFF	.	18	TRBD2	TRBV9	TRBJ2-2
TGTGCCAGCAGCCGGGACAGGGCCTCCTACGAGCAGTACTTC	CASSRDRASYEQYF	.	14	TRBD1	TRBV7-9	TRBJ2-7
TGTGCCTGGAGTGTAATGGGAAACTATGGCTACACCTTC	CAWSVMGNYGYTF	once	13	.	TRBV30	TRBJ1-2
TGTGCCAGCAGTTTAACAGGGAGCTCCTACAATGAGCAGTTCTTC	CASSLTGSSYNEQFF	.	15	.	TRBV7-8	TRBJ2-1
TGTGCCTGGAGTGTAATTGAAGATACGCAGTATTTT	CAWSVIEDTQYF	.	12	.	TRBV30	TRBJ2-3
TGCAGCGTCCTCGGACAGGCTAAAGCTGAAGCTTTCTTT	CSVLGQAKAEAFF	.	13	TRBD1	TRBV29-1	TRBJ1-1
TGTGCCTGGAGTGTTATTGGCTTCAACTATGGCTACACCTTC	CAWSVIGFNYGYTF	.	14	.	TRBV30	TRBJ1-2
TGTGCCAGCAGGACCTCAGGGCTGGCGCAGTATTTT	CASRTSGLAQYF	.	12	.	TRBV27	TRBJ2-3
TGTGCCAGCTCACCACTTCCTGGCTACACCTTC	CASSPLPGYTF	.	11	.	TRBV18	TRBJ1-2
TGTGCCAGCAGCCCAGGGGGCGGGAGGGCCACCGTCAATGAGCAGTTCTTC	CASSPGGGRATVNEQFF	.	17	.	TRBV11-1	TRBJ2-1
TGTGCCAGCTCCGATACGTTCTATGGCTACACCTTC	CASSDTFYGYTF	.	12	.	TRBV18	TRBJ1-2
TGTGCCAGCAGCTCTGGGACTAGCGACGAGCAGTACTTC	CASSSGTSDEQYF	few	13	TRBD2	TRBV7-8	TRBJ2-7
TGTGCCAGCTCACCAGGGAATGAGCAGTTCTTC	CASSPGNEQFF	.	11	.	TRBV18	TRBJ2-1
TGTGCCTGGAGTGTACTAGTCGGGATGGGGCAGTTCTTC	CAWSVLVGMGQFF	.	13	.	TRBV30	TRBJ2-1
TGCAGCGTTGAAGGCTGGGGGAGGGGCGAGCAGTACTTC	CSVEGWGRGEQYF	.	13	TRBD2	TRBV29-1	TRBJ2-7
TGTGCCAGCAGCTACAGGGGGCTTTCTTACAATGAGCAGTTCTTC	CASSYRGLSYNEQFF	.	15	TRBD1	TRBV13	TRBJ2-1
TGCGCCAGCAGCCAACCCTGGAGCTCCTACGAGCAGTACTTC	CASSQPWSSYEQYF	.	14	.	TRBV4-1	TRBJ2-7
TGCAGCGTTGAGTCGGACTCTCATACGCAGTATTTT	CSVESDSHTQYF	.	12	.	TRBV29-1	TRBJ2-3
TGTGCCAGCAGCTTGGTCAGTCGCGAGCGGAGGGACAATGAGCAGTTCTTC	CASSLVSRERRDNEQFF	.	17	.	TRBV7-6	TRBJ2-1
TGTGCCAGCAGCCAAGTTCACCTAGCGGGAGGCCCTCGGACCACCGGGGAGCTGTTTTTT	CASSQVHLAGGPRTTGELFF	.	20	TRBD2	TRBV4-2	TRBJ2-2
TGTGCCTGGAGTCCTCCTGGTGATACGCAGTATTTT	CAWSPPGDTQYF	few	12	.	TRBV30	TRBJ2-3
TGCAGCGTTGAAACTAGCGGGAACTCCTACGAGCAGTACTTC	CSVETSGNSYEQYF	.	14	TRBD2	TRBV29-1	TRBJ2-7
TGTGCCAGCAACCCGGAGAGGGCAGATACGCAGTATTTT	CASNPERADTQYF	.	13	.	TRBV2	TRBJ2-3
TGTGCCAGCAGCGCCCGGAGGGGGCCTGGCTACACCTTC	CASSARRGPGYTF	.	13	TRBD1	TRBV7-9	TRBJ1-2
TGTGCCTGGAGAGCATGGGCAAACTACAATGAGCAGTTCTTC	CAWRAWANYNEQFF	.	14	.	TRBV30	TRBJ2-1
TGTGCCACCAGCAGAGATCAGCCCTCCTACGAGCAGTACTTC	CATSRDQPSYEQYF	.	14	.	TRBV15	TRBJ2-7
TGTGCCTGGAGCCCTTCACCGGAGGACAATGAGCAGTTCTTC	CAWSPSPEDNEQFF	.	14	.	TRBV30	TRBJ2-1
TGCGCCAGCAGCCATATTAATGAGCAGTTCTTC	CASSHINEQFF	.	11	.	TRBV4-1	TRBJ2-1
TGCAGCGTTGAACACCAGCCACCTAACTATGGCTACACCTTC	CSVEHQPPNYGYTF	.	14	.	TRBV29-1	TRBJ1-2
TGTGCCATCAGTGAACTAGGAGAGACCCAGTACTTC	CAISELGETQYF	few	12	.	TRBV10-3	TRBJ2-5
TGTGCCAGCAAACCTAGAAGCGGCTCCACAGATACGCAGTATTTT	CASKPRSGSTDTQYF	.	15	.	TRBV2	TRBJ2-3
TGTGCCAGCAGCCCAACAGGGAACCTTGAAGCTTTCTTT	CASSPTGNLEAFF	.	13	.	TRBV2	TRBJ1-1
TGTGCCAGCAGCCTACAAGCGGGAGGGCCCTACGAGCAGTACTTC	CASSLQAGGPYEQYF	.	15	TRBD2	TRBV7-3	TRBJ2-7
TGCAGCGCCCGGCGGCAGAACACTGAAGCTTTCTTT	CSARRQNTEAFF	.	12	.	TRBV29-1	TRBJ1-1
TGTGCCAGCAGCCGCTGGACAGGGGGCAATGAGCAGTTCTTC	CASSRWTGGNEQFF	.	14	TRBD1	TRBV14	TRBJ2-1
TGTGCCAGCAGCTTAGGTATCCTAGCGACCTCGGAAGAGACCCAGTACTTC	CASSLGILATSEETQYF	.	17	.	TRBV11-1	TRBJ2-5
TGTGCCAGCAGCCAGTACGGGGAAGAGACCCAGTACTTC	CASSQYGEETQYF	few	13	.	TRBV5-6	TRBJ2-5